The 22 T cell receptor beta chains given below trace back to one sample, sequenced in a study of beta chain features in type 1 diabetes. Of the isolated RNA, all was reverse transcribed, and so the sequenced material was expressed TCRB transcripts. The protocol was immunoSEQ multiplex PCR, while the TCRdb copy is restricted to in-frame clones and leaves out a portion. The sample includes 400,000 to 600,000 clones, over 25% of them seen just once. Material for sequencing was naive CD4+ T cells from blood. The receptors originated from a man between 18 and 35 years old in good health.

This clone was counted a few times. The V gene is TRBV30, the J gene TRBJ2-7; no clear D. CDR1 is GTSNPN and CDR2 is SVGIG in the germline V gene (reference sequence). Trimming took off 0 bases at V and 5 bases at J, with 14 bases between the two ends. This CDR3 region has 14 residues. The CDR3 DNA sequence: TGTGCCTGGAGTGTAAAAGGGCTTGTCCACGAGCAGTACTTC. Amino acid sequence: CAWSVKGLVHEQYF.

This chain connects TRBV7-2 to TRBJ2-2, with D maybe TRBD1 (6 bases). CDR1 and CDR2 from the germline V gene are SGHTA and FQGNSA. The CDR3 consists of 15 residues. V was trimmed by 5 bases and J by 0 bases, leaving 10 bases between them. CDR3 residues: CASSRDISNTGELFF. CDR3 sequence (DNA): TGTGCCAGCAGCCGGGACATCTCGAACACCGGGGAGCTGTTTTTT.

The V gene is TRBV2, the J gene TRBJ2-3; weak D call: TRBD2 (5 bases). CDR1 and CDR2 from the germline V gene are SNHLY and FYNNEI. V shed 2 bases and J shed 5 bases, with 11 bases lying between them. This CDR3 comprises 14 residues. CDR3 DNA: TGTGCCAGCAGTGAATCACCTGGAGGAGATACGCAGTATTTT. It yields the protein CASSESPGGDTQYF.

On this clone: The identical CDR3 is also encoded by other nucleotide sequences in the sample. The chain joins TRBV9 to TRBJ2-7, with 8 nucleotides matching TRBD1. Unmatched junction bases numbered 1, after V lost 0 bases and J lost 2 bases. Per the germline V gene, CDR1 is SGDLS and CDR2 is YYNGEE. This CDR3 region has 14 residues. CDR3 sequence: CASSVGQGTYEQYF. The CDR3 coding sequence is TGTGCCAGCAGCGTAGGACAGGGGACCTACGAGCAGTACTTC.

The chain links TRBV4-1 to TRBJ2-7, with D possibly being TRBD1 or TRBD2 (5 bases each). Trimming shortened V by 5 bases and J by 3 bases, and 17 bases separated the two germline ends. CDR1 is MGHRA, CDR2 YSYEKL, per germline. The CDR3 is 15 amino acids. The CDR3 DNA is TGCGCCAGCAGCTTACCGGGACGCCGACTCTACGAGCAGTACTTC. Protein: CASSLPGRRLYEQYF.

The rearrangement links TRBV5-1 to TRBJ2-2; tentatively, D is TRBD1 (6 bases). Germline-derived CDR1 and CDR2 are SGHRS and YFSETQ. This CDR3 region has 16 residues. V dropped 1 base and J dropped 1 base, with 11 bases sitting between them. The CDR3 DNA follows: TGCGCCAGCAGCTTGTTCGAGACAGGGAACACCGGGGAGCTGTTTTTT. As protein: CASSLFETGNTGELFF.

The chain couples TRBV7-9 to TRBJ2-1; unclear D gene. Germline-derived CDR1 and CDR2 are SEHNR and FQNEAQ (reference sequence). The CDR3 runs 14 residues. Trimming shortened V by 3 bases and J by 4 bases, and 10 bases separated the two germline ends. CDR3 region: CASSFGQVYNEQFF. The CDR3 nucleotides read TGTGCCAGCAGCTTTGGTCAGGTATACAATGAGCAGTTCTTC.

The chain uses TRBV5-1 and TRBJ2-7; 9 positions match TRBD2. CDR3 length equals 16 residues. CDR1 and CDR2 (germline): SGHRS, YFSETQ. V gave up 4 bases and J gave up 0 bases; unmatched junction bases: 8. CDR3 sequence: CASSPLPSGTSYEQYF. In DNA, the CDR3 is TGCGCCAGCAGCCCCCTCCCTAGCGGGACCTCCTACGAGCAGTACTTC.

This clone was counted only a few times. The genes are TRBV5-1 and TRBJ2-7; D uncertain. The ends were cut back, 7 bases at V and 0 bases at J, with 11 bases in the middle. This CDR3 is 13 amino acids long. In germline, CDR1 is SGHRS, CDR2 YFSETQ. The chain's CDR3 is CASGVYSSYEQYF. The CDR3 nucleotides are TGCGCCAGCGGGGTATACAGCTCCTACGAGCAGTACTTC.

The sample holds a few counts of this clone. This chain links TRBV28 with TRBJ2-7, with 7 bases lining up with TRBD1. J was trimmed by 7 bases and V by 6 bases; bases with no gene match: 12. The germline V gene encodes CDR1 MDHEN and CDR2 SYDVKM. CDR3 length: 14 amino acids. The CDR3 reads CASSLTGPVGEQYF. CDR3 DNA sequence: TGTGCCAGCAGCTTGACAGGGCCCGTTGGTGAGCAGTACTTC.

The J gene is TRBJ1-2, the V gene TRBV5-4; 7 nucleotides line up with TRBD1. V was clipped by 0 bases and J by 8 bases; unmatched bases: 10. Germline CDR1 SGHNT, CDR2 YYREEE (reference sequence). The CDR3 consists of 15 residues. The CDR3 reads CASSLEVTGVRGYTF. In DNA, the CDR3 is TGTGCCAGCAGCTTGGAAGTAACAGGGGTCCGAGGCTACACCTTC.

The chain links TRBV5-4 to TRBJ2-5, with D unresolved. The CDR3 extends over 14 amino acids. V was trimmed by 4 bases and J by 1 base, leaving 11 bases between them. Germline loops: CDR1 SGHNT, CDR2 YYREEE (reference sequence). The CDR3, as DNA: TGTGCCAGCAGCCAGCCGTTGGCCCAAGAGACCCAGTACTTC. This translates into CASSQPLAQETQYF. Variable domain in full (rest from reference TRBV5-4 and TRBJ2-5): ETGVTQSPTHLIKTRGQQVTLRCSSQSGHNTVSWYQQALGQGPQFIFQYYREEENGRGNFPPRFSGLQFPNYSSELNVNALELDDSALYLCASSQPLAQETQYFGPGTRLLVL.

The rearrangement uses TRBV5-6 and TRBJ1-2; 9 positions match TRBD1. The CDR3 contains 13 residues. Unmatched junction bases numbered 6, after V lost 5 bases and J lost 7 bases. Germline V lookup: CDR1 SGHDT, CDR2 YYEEEE. The CDR3 spells CASSIRDRVGYTF. As DNA, the CDR3 is TGTGCCAGCAGTATCCGGGACAGGGTTGGCTACACCTTC. The full variable domain, with the rest looked up from reference TRBV5-6 and TRBJ1-2, is DAGVTQSPTHLIKTRGQQVTLRCSPKSGHDTVSWYQQALGQGPQFIFQYYEEEERQRGNFPDRFSGHQFPNYSSELNVNALLLGDSALYLCASSIRDRVGYTFGSGTRLTVV.

This clone was seen a handful of times. The chain joins TRBV11-2 to TRBJ2-6; D remains unclear. Germline V CDR1 and CDR2: SGHAT, FQNNGV. This CDR3 is 16 amino acids long. The V and J ends lost 5 bases and 4 bases respectively, with 15 bases between them. The CDR3 spells CASSPSRNLGANVLTF. The CDR3 DNA reads TGTGCCAGCAGCCCAAGCAGGAATCTGGGGGCCAACGTCCTGACTTTC.

J is TRBJ2-5 and V is TRBV10-3; D is unclear. The germline V gene has CDR1 ENHRY and CDR2 SYGVKD. Trimming took off 6 bases at V and 5 bases at J, with 13 bases between the two ends. This CDR3 is built from 13 residues. Here the CDR3 reads CAISPVTGETQYF. CDR3 coding DNA: TGTGCCATCAGCCCCGTGACGGGCGAGACCCAGTACTTC.

This clone was recorded a few times. The genes are TRBV6-6 and TRBJ2-4, with D possibly matching TRBD2 (5 bases). From germline, CDR1 is MNHNY and CDR2 SVGAGI (reference sequence). The CDR3 has 15 residues. Between the trimmed V and J ends, which lost 4 bases and 0 bases, there was a span of 10 bases. For the CDR3, the DNA is TGTGCCAGCAGTTCCCCAGCGGAAGCCAAAAACATTCAGTACTTC. It codes for CASSSPAEAKNIQYF.

This clone appeared a few times. The chain links TRBV27 to TRBJ2-7; 9 bases are shared with TRBD2. This CDR3 has 16 residues. V was clipped by 6 bases and J by 5 bases; unmatched bases: 14. Germline V gives CDR1 MNHEY, CDR2 SMNVEV (reference sequence). For the CDR3, the DNA is TGTGCCAGCAGGCAGAAGTGGCTAGCGGGAACGAACGAGCAGTACTTC. As protein: CASRQKWLAGTNEQYF.

The CDR3 loop reads CASSIDWGSYEQYF. CDR3 nucleotides: TGTGCCAGCAGCATAGACTGGGGCTCCTACGAGCAGTACTTC. The chain has TRBV7-2 and TRBJ2-7; D is undetermined. Germline-derived CDR1 and CDR2 are SGHTA and FQGNSA. V was cut by 5 bases and J by 0 bases, with 11 bases left in between. The CDR3 covers 14 residues.

V gene TRBV7-2 combines with J gene TRBJ2-1; D gene ambiguous. Trimming left V 1 base short and J 3 bases short, with 16 bases between. The CDR3 is made up of 17 amino acids. The germline gives CDR1 SGHTA, CDR2 FQGNSA. The DNA for the CDR3 is TGTGCCAGCAGCTTAGGTCGCGGCCGGGCTTTCTACAATGAGCAGTTCTTC. As protein: CASSLGRGRAFYNEQFF. The full variable domain, with the rest looked up from reference TRBV7-2 and TRBJ2-1, is GAGVSQSPSNKVTEKGKDVELRCDPISGHTALYWYRQSLGQGLEFLIYFQGNSAPDKSGLPSDRFSAERTGGSVSTLTIQRTQQEDSAVYLCASSLGRGRAFYNEQFFGPGTRLTVL.

In the case of this clone: The same CDR3 can be traced to other DNA sequences in this sample. This chain joins TRBV30 and TRBJ2-7; TRBD2 matches 7 bases. Germline-derived CDR1 and CDR2 are GTSNPN and SVGIG (reference sequence). The CDR3 extends over 12 amino acids. Trimming cost V 1 base and J 4 bases; bases outside gene matches: 1. Here the CDR3 DNA reads TGTGCCTGGAGTGGGGGGGGATACGAGCAGTACTTC. Protein product: CAWSGGGYEQYF.

This chain joins TRBV28 and TRBJ1-2, with 12 bases aligning to TRBD1. After removal of 6 bases from V and 4 bases from J, the junction contained 12 bases not matched to a gene. This CDR3 comprises 17 residues. Germline-derived CDR1 and CDR2 are MDHEN and SYDVKM. CDR3 in amino acids: CASSPPGQGAHLYGYTF. Written as DNA, the CDR3 is TGTGCCAGCAGCCCTCCGGGACAGGGGGCGCATCTCTATGGCTACACCTTC.

This clone showed up just a few times. The chain couples TRBV30 to TRBJ2-2; D unclear. V was cut by 5 bases and J by 6 bases, with 10 bases left in between. Germline V CDR1 and CDR2: GTSNPN, SVGIG (reference sequence). This CDR3 spans 12 amino acids. The CDR3 region has the DNA TGTGCCTGGGAGGTGGGATCCGGGGAGCTGTTTTTT. It is translated as CAWEVGSGELFF. Based on the CDR3 plus reference TRBV30 and TRBJ2-2, the full variable domain is SQTIHQWPATLVQPVGSPLSLECTVEGTSNPNLYWYRQAAGRGLQLLFYSVGIGQISSEVPQNLSASRPQDRQFILSSKKLLLSDSGFYLCAWEVGSGELFFGEGSRLTVL.